Presented here are 30 T cell receptor beta chains from one specimen sequenced in a study of T-cell reconstitution after alpha-beta-depleted transplantation in children. For TCRbeta, the library was prepared with unique molecular identifiers. MiXCR, applied by TCRdb to the PCR reads, yields one record per CDR3 protein. The top ten clones hold 25% to 30% of a sample with 440,000 or so distinct CDR3 sequences, around two fifths of them seen once. Material: PBMCs, obtained before TCRalphabeta/CD19-depleted stem cell transplant. All receptors derive from a girl aged 2 to 10 with aplastic anemia, due to receive a stem cell transplant.

The rearrangement links TRBV6-1 to TRBJ2-7; tentatively, D is TRBD2 (5 bases). V was trimmed by 6 bases and J by 2 bases, leaving 20 bases between them. This CDR3 is 16 amino acids long. CDR1 MNHNS and CDR2 SASEGT come from the germline V gene. CDR3 in amino acids: CASRRRAGYSPYEQYF. DNA for the CDR3: TGTGCCAGCAGGCGGCGGGCTGGATATTCCCCCTACGAGCAGTACTTC.

The V call is TRBV20-1, the J call TRBJ2-3; no reliable D call. The CDR3 extends over 14 amino acids. Trimming removed 1 base from V and 6 bases from J, with 14 bases in between. CDR1 and CDR2 from the germline V gene are DFQATT and SNEGSKA (reference sequence). In DNA, the CDR3 is TGCAGTGCTAGAGTTTTCCCCATTCTCGATACGCAGTATTTT. Protein sequence: CSARVFPILDTQYF.

This clonotype was detected a few times. This rearrangement joins TRBV5-1 to TRBJ1-1; 8 nucleotides line up with TRBD1. V was pared by 4 bases and J by 4 bases, with 9 bases of the junction left unmatched. The CDR3 loop spans 15 amino acids. Germline values: CDR1 SGHRS, CDR2 YFSETQ. The CDR3 loop reads CASSSQGAKGTEAFF. CDR3 bases: TGCGCCAGCAGCAGTCAGGGGGCTAAGGGCACTGAAGCTTTCTTT.

This chain links TRBV29-1 with TRBJ1-2, with D uncertain. V lost 8 bases to trimming and J lost 2 bases, with 9 bases between them. This CDR3 is 11 amino acids long. Per germline, CDR1 SQVTM and CDR2 ANQGSEA. CDR3 nucleotides: TGCAGCTTTGTACAGAACTATGGCTACACCTTC. It codes for CSFVQNYGYTF.

The CDR3 loop reads CATSPRSTVTNEKLFF. Here the CDR3 DNA reads TGTGCCACCAGCCCCCGTTCGACAGTAACTAATGAAAAACTGTTTTTT. V and J are TRBV15 and TRBJ1-4; TRBD1 might be the D (5 bases). Germline lookup yields CDR1 LNHNV and CDR2 YYDKDF (reference sequence). This CDR3 comprises 16 residues. Trimming stripped 5 bases from V and 1 base from J, with 14 bases between.

The chain joins TRBV11-2 to TRBJ2-2; D might be TRBD2 (5 bases). This CDR3 has 21 residues. With 2 bases removed from V and 4 bases from J, the gap between germline ends came to 29 bases. In germline, CDR1 is SGHAT, CDR2 FQNNGV. CDR3 sequence: CASSLPRTDPERPLVTGELFF. CDR3 nucleotides: TGTGCCAGCAGCTTACCCCGGACTGATCCTGAACGGCCACTAGTCACCGGGGAGCTGTTTTTT.

This clonotype was picked up a small number of times. This chain links TRBV9 with TRBJ2-1, with 7 bases fitting TRBD2. CDR3 length equals 16 residues. J lost 3 bases, V lost 0 bases, and 6 bases had no gene match. Germline loops: CDR1 SGDLS, CDR2 YYNGEE. The CDR3 sequence is CASSVGGGGDYNEQFF. In DNA, the CDR3 is TGTGCCAGCAGCGTAGGTGGGGGAGGGGACTACAATGAGCAGTTCTTC. Full variable domain (rest looked up from reference TRBV9 and TRBJ2-1): DSGVTQTPKHLITATGQRVTLRCSPRSGDLSVYWYQQSLDQGLQFLIQYYNGEERAKGNILERFSAQQFPDLHSELNLSSLELGDSALYFCASSVGGGGDYNEQFFGPGTRLTVL.

The CDR3, as DNA: TGCAGCGTCGGGTGGGGTACAGGCAATCAGCCCCAGCATTTT. Translation gives CSVGWGTGNQPQHF. J is TRBJ1-5 and V is TRBV29-1; D is unclear. This CDR3 is 14 amino acids long. Trimming shortened V by 6 bases and J by 2 bases, and 14 bases separated the two germline ends. Germline values: CDR1 SQVTM, CDR2 ANQGSEA.

The genes are TRBV7-2 and TRBJ2-3; D possibly uses TRBD1 or TRBD2 (5 bases each). The CDR3 loop spans 14 amino acids. The germline V gene has CDR1 SGHTA and CDR2 FQGNSA. V was shortened by 5 bases and J by 4 bases, with 13 bases between the two germline ends. The CDR3 nucleotides read TGTGCCAGCAGCACAGATCGAGGGGCAGATACGCAGTATTTT. This codes for CASSTDRGADTQYF.

This clonotype was found once. V is TRBV20-1 and J is TRBJ2-2; D gene unclear. The CDR3 loop spans 13 amino acids. V lost 3 bases and J lost 6, with 11 bases in between. Germline CDR1 reads DFQATT; CDR2 reads SNEGSKA (reference sequence). Here the CDR3 reads CSARKTGAGELFF. The CDR3 nucleotides read TGCAGTGCTAGGAAGACTGGGGCCGGGGAGCTGTTTTTT.

This clonotype was recorded at least ten times. The V call is TRBV7-2, the J call TRBJ2-7; 10 positions agree with TRBD1. Germline V CDR1 and CDR2: SGHTA, FQGNSA. V dropped 8 bases and J dropped 6; count of bases not matched to a gene: 13. CDR3 size: 15 residues. The CDR3 spells CASGTGVALGTEQYF. Here the CDR3 DNA reads TGTGCCAGCGGGACAGGGGTTGCTCTCGGTACCGAGCAGTACTTC.

The chain employs TRBV5-6 and TRBJ2-1; 11 bases line up with TRBD2. The length of the CDR3 is 16 residues. From germline, CDR1 is SGHDT and CDR2 YYEEEE. J lost 6 bases, V lost 7 bases, and 12 bases had no gene match. The CDR3 reads CASASTSGTVSNEQFF. CDR3 DNA: TGTGCCAGCGCTTCGACTAGCGGGACTGTGTCCAATGAGCAGTTCTTC.

CDR3 in DNA: TGTGCCAGCAGCTTCCTGACTAGCTGGAAGTACGAGCAGTACTTC. The encoded protein is CASSFLTSWKYEQYF. V and J are TRBV7-9 and TRBJ2-7, with 7 bases fitting TRBD2. Germline V CDR1 and CDR2: SEHNR, FQNEAQ (reference sequence). The CDR3 totals 15 residues. J gave up 4 bases and V 3 bases, and 9 bases lay outside the gene matches.

The V and J genes are TRBV7-6 and TRBJ1-2, with a tentative D call TRBD1 (6 bases). V shed 5 bases and J shed 2 bases, with 12 bases lying between them. CDR1 SGHVS and CDR2 FNYEAQ come from the germline V gene. CDR3 length: 14 amino acids. The CDR3 DNA sequence: TGTGCCAGCAGCCTTTTCAGGGGAAACTATGGCTACACCTTC. Translation: CASSLFRGNYGYTF.

The gene calls are TRBV12-3 or TRBV12-4 and TRBJ2-1; D is ambiguous. V was trimmed by 5 bases and J by 5 bases, leaving 7 bases between them. The CDR3 loop spans 12 amino acids. The CDR3 is CASSGSNNEQFF. CDR3 nucleotide sequence: TGTGCCAGCAGTGGGTCAAACAATGAGCAGTTCTTC.

This clonotype was seen a handful of times. The chain recombines TRBV29-1 with TRBJ2-5, with D perhaps TRBD2 (5 bases). CDR1 and CDR2 from the germline V gene are SQVTM and ANQGSEA. The CDR3 sequence is 14 residues long. V gave up 1 base and J gave up 5 bases, with 14 bases separating them. The CDR3 sequence is CSVEAPEGTETQYF. DNA for the CDR3: TGCAGCGTTGAAGCCCCCGAGGGAACCGAGACCCAGTACTTC.

In this sample, this clonotype turned up many times. The CDR3 is CASSFRSSNSPLHF. The CDR3 DNA reads as TGTGCCAGCAGCTTCCGCAGCTCCAATTCACCCCTCCACTTT. V and J are TRBV5-6 and TRBJ1-6; D remains unclear. Germline CDR1 is SGHDT and CDR2 is YYEEEE. The CDR3 spans 14 residues. V was trimmed by 2 bases and J by 7 bases, leaving 10 bases between them.

There are a few counts of this clonotype. The chain combines TRBV28 with TRBJ2-7, with D possibly matching TRBD2 (6 bases). The V end lost 10 bases, the J end lost 3 bases, and 16 bases lay between the germline ends. The CDR3 has 13 amino acids. Germline V gene lookup returns CDR1 MDHEN and CDR2 SYDVKM. In DNA, the CDR3 is TGTGCCACCGGGACTCTCCAGAACTACGAGCAGTACTTC. Its protein product is CATGTLQNYEQYF. Combining the CDR3 with reference TRBV28 and TRBJ2-7 gives the whole variable domain DVKVTQSSRYLVKRTGEKVFLECVQDMDHENMFWYRQDPGLGLRLIYFSYDVKMKEKGDIPEGYSVSREKKERFSLILESASTNQTSMYLCATGTLQNYEQYFGPGTRLTVT.

The rearrangement uses TRBV10-3 and TRBJ1-5; D gene unclear. V gave up 2 bases and J gave up 7 bases, with 6 bases separating them. The germline CDR1 and CDR2 sequences are ENHRY and SYGVKD. This CDR3 is 12 amino acids long. The CDR3 sequence: CAISEIAQPQHF. Written as DNA, the CDR3 is TGTGCCATCAGTGAGATCGCACAGCCCCAGCATTTT.

The V gene is TRBV4-1, the J gene TRBJ2-3; D is perhaps TRBD2 (5 bases). Germline lookup yields CDR1 MGHRA and CDR2 YSYEKL. Trimming removed 3 bases from V and 2 bases from J, with 21 bases in between. CDR3 length equals 18 residues. CDR3 sequence: CASSQSRVETAYTDTQYF. The CDR3 DNA reads as TGCGCCAGCAGCCAGTCGAGGGTAGAAACTGCATACACAGATACGCAGTATTTT.

The chain combines TRBV7-6 with TRBJ2-5; maybe TRBD1 (5 bases). The CDR3 runs to 13 residues. V lost 5 bases and J lost 7, with 14 bases in between. The V gene's germline CDR1 is SGHVS and CDR2 FNYEAQ. The CDR3 region is CASSGAGIGTQYF. The CDR3 DNA follows: TGTGCCAGCAGCGGGGCAGGGATTGGGACCCAGTACTTC.

The sample holds many counts of this clonotype. The chain combines TRBV7-2 with TRBJ1-1, with D unresolved. V was trimmed by 5 bases and J by 11 bases, leaving 15 bases between them. Looked up from germline, CDR1 is SGHTA and CDR2 is FQGNSA. The CDR3 spans 12 residues. The CDR3 bases are TGTGCCAGCAGCCAAATAAGAGCTCATGCTTTCTTT. Translation gives CASSQIRAHAFF.

This clonotype was counted many times. The CDR3 loop reads CASSLSPGTGGVGDTGELFF. The CDR3 nucleotides are TGTGCCAGCAGCCTTAGTCCGGGGACAGGGGGCGTAGGAGACACCGGGGAGCTGTTTTTT. The chain recombines TRBV13 with TRBJ2-2, with 12 bases that match TRBD1. Germline CDR1 and CDR2: PRHDT and FYEKMQ (reference sequence). Unmatched junction bases numbered 16, after V lost 5 bases and J lost 3 bases. The length of the CDR3 is 20 residues. The variable domain in full, completed from reference TRBV13 and TRBJ2-2, reads AAGVIQSPRHLIKEKRETATLKCYPIPRHDTVYWYQQGPGQDPQFLISFYEKMQSDKGSIPDRFSAQQFSDYHSELNMSSLELGDSALYFCASSLSPGTGGVGDTGELFFGEGSRLTVL.

The table lists this clonotype with many counts. The CDR3 DNA is TGTGCCAGCAGCCAAGGAGGGGAGGAAAACATTCAGTACTTC. This translates into CASSQGGEENIQYF. The chain employs TRBV28 and TRBJ2-4; D is perhaps TRBD2 (6 bases). With 6 bases removed from V and 5 bases from J, the gap between germline ends came to 14 bases. This CDR3 has 14 residues. The germline V gene has CDR1 MDHEN and CDR2 SYDVKM.

The genes are TRBV28 and TRBJ2-5, with D tentatively TRBD1 (5 bases). Trimming pared 4 bases from V and 3 bases from J, leaving 9 bases between. Per the germline V gene, CDR1 is MDHEN and CDR2 is SYDVKM. The CDR3 has 13 amino acids. The CDR3 sequence: CASSSGQKETQYF. In DNA, the CDR3 is TGTGCCAGCAGTTCAGGGCAGAAAGAGACCCAGTACTTC.

In its sample, this clonotype was seen a few times. This chain joins TRBV20-1 and TRBJ2-7, with 8 bases matching TRBD2. CDR3 length: 14 residues. In germline, CDR1 is DFQATT, CDR2 SNEGSKA (reference sequence). The V gene end was trimmed by 3 bases and the J gene end by 3 bases; junction bases not matched to a gene: 7. CDR3 sequence reads: CSARWRGAGYEQYF. Here the CDR3 DNA reads TGCAGTGCTAGGTGGCGGGGGGCAGGCTACGAGCAGTACTTC.

Regarding this clonotype: A much larger clone differs from this one at a single base, so this may be a read error. The rearrangement links TRBV5-5 to TRBJ1-2; a possible D gene is TRBD1 (6 bases). The CDR3 contains 16 residues. Germline V gene data show CDR1 as SGHKS and CDR2 as YYEKEE (reference sequence). In DNA form, the CDR3 reads TGTGCCAGCAGATTCACCACGGGAGGACAGAGCGATGGCGACACCTTC. This codes for CASRFTTGGQSDGDTF.

The genes are TRBV20-1 and TRBJ1-5; weak D call: TRBD1 (6 bases). Germline CDR1 and CDR2: DFQATT and SNEGSKA (reference sequence). V was cut by 5 bases and J by 5 bases, with 13 bases left in between. CDR3 length: 13 amino acids. CDR3 DNA sequence: TGCAGTGCTGACTGGGCAGGGGATCAGCCCCAGCATTTT. Translating gives CSADWAGDQPQHF.

This clonotype was found a few times. The chain couples TRBV5-1 to TRBJ2-3; 7 positions match TRBD1. V lost 5 bases and J lost 4; bases outside the gene matches: 13. Germline CDR1 reads SGHRS; CDR2 reads YFSETQ. CDR3 length: 16 amino acids. The CDR3 here is CASRRSRQGPSDTQYF. In nucleotides, the CDR3 is TGCGCCAGCAGACGCTCTAGACAGGGACCATCAGATACGCAGTATTTT.

The chain carries TRBV2 and TRBJ2-5; 11 bases align to TRBD2. Germline-derived CDR1 and CDR2 are SNHLY and FYNNEI. CDR3 length equals 16 residues. V dropped 4 bases and J dropped 4; count of bases not matched to a gene: 8. CDR3: CASSGWLAGGAETQYF. CDR3 DNA: TGTGCCAGCAGTGGTTGGCTAGCGGGAGGCGCAGAGACCCAGTACTTC.